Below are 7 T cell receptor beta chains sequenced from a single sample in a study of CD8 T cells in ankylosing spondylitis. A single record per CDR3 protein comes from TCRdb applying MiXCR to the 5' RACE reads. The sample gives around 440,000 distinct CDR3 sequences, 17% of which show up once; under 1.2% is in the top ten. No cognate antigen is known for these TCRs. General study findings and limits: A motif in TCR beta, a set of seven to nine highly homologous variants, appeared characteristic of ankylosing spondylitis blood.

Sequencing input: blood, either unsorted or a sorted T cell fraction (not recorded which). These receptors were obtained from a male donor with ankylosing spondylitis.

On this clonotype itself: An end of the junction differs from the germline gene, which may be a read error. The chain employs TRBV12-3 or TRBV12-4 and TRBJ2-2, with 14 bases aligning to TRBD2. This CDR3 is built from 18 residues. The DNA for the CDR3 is TGTGCCCGCAGTCTGGGACTAGCGGGAGTCGGGTGGACCGGGGAGCTGTTTTTT. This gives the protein CARSLGLAGVGWTGELFF.

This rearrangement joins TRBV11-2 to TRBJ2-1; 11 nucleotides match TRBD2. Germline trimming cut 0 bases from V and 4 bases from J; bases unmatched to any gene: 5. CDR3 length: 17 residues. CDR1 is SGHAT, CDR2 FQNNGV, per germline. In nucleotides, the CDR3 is TGTGCCAGCAGCTTAGACTCTAGCGGGGGGCGGTACAATGAGCAGTTCTTC. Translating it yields CASSLDSSGGRYNEQFF.

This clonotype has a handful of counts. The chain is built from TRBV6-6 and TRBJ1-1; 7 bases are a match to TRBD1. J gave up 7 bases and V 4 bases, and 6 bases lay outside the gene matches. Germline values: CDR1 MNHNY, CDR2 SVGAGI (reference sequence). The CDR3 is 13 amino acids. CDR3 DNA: TGTGCCAGCAGTTCACAGGGGAGGGGTGAAGCTTTCTTT. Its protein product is CASSSQGRGEAFF.

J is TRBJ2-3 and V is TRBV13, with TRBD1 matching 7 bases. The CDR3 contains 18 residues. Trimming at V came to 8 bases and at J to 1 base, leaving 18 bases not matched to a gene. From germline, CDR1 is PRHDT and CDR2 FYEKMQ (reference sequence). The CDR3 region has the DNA TGTGCCAGCTGCCGAACCCCTGGACAGGCCAACCGCACAGATACGCAGTATTTT. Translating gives CASCRTPGQANRTDTQYF.

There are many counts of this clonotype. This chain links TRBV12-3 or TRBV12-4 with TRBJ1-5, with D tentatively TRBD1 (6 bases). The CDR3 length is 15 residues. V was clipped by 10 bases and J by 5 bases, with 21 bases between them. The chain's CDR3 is CATTRGGPQDQPQHF. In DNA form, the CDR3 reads TGTGCCACGACCAGGGGAGGGCCCCAAGATCAGCCCCAGCATTTT.

CDR3: CATERGSRAFF. The CDR3 nucleotides read TGTGCCACCGAAAGGGGGTCGCGAGCTTTCTTT. This chain links TRBV15 with TRBJ1-1, with TRBD1 as a possible D gene (6 bases). The length of the CDR3 is 11 residues. CDR1 and CDR2 from the germline V gene are LNHNV and YYDKDF (reference sequence). The V and J ends lost 8 bases and 10 bases respectively, with 14 bases between them.

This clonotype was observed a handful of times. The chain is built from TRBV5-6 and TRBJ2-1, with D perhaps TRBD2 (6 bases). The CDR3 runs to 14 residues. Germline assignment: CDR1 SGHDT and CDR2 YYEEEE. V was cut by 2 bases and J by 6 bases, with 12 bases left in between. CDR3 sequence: CASSLTWRVNEQFF. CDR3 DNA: TGTGCCAGCAGCTTAACTTGGAGGGTCAATGAGCAGTTCTTC. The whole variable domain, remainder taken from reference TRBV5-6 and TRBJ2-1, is DAGVTQSPTHLIKTRGQQVTLRCSPKSGHDTVSWYQQALGQGPQFIFQYYEEEERQRGNFPDRFSGHQFPNYSSELNVNALLLGDSALYLCASSLTWRVNEQFFGPGTRLTVL.